Shown below are 20 T cell receptor beta chains from a single sample sequenced in a study of T cell responses to AZD1222 COVID-19 vaccine. The data were produced by immunoSEQ multiplex PCR, yet TCRdb's version contains in-frame clones alone and is incomplete. The repertoire holds 95,000 to 130,000 clones, with roughly 93% as singletons. Sequenced here: peripheral blood, sampled on day 0 of AZD1222 vaccination. These receptors originate from an adult in good health.

The chain links TRBV4-1 to TRBJ2-3; 7 positions agree with TRBD2. Germline CDR1 and CDR2: MGHRA and YSYEKL. The CDR3 extends over 15 amino acids. J gave up 4 bases and V 5 bases, and 9 bases lay outside the gene matches. CDR3 DNA sequence: TGCGCCAGCAGCTCCAGGACTAGTTCAGCAGATACGCAGTATTTT. The encoded protein is CASSSRTSSADTQYF.

This rearrangement joins TRBV7-6 to TRBJ2-3, with TRBD2 identical over 12 bases. Germline assignment: CDR1 SGHVS and CDR2 FNYEAQ. Losses at the gene ends were 4 bases for V and 0 bases for J; bases not matched to a gene: 5. The CDR3 totals 17 residues. DNA for the CDR3: TGTGCCAGCAGCTCCCGTCTAGCGGGAGGGAGCACAGATACGCAGTATTTT. It yields the protein CASSSRLAGGSTDTQYF.

This clone was picked up a small number of times. The V gene is TRBV6-2 or TRBV6-3, the J gene TRBJ2-7; D possibly corresponds to TRBD2 (5 bases). The CDR3 is made up of 13 amino acids. Per the germline V gene, CDR1 is MNHEY and CDR2 is SVGEGT. V was cut by 2 bases and J by 0 bases, with 5 bases left in between. The CDR3 DNA is TGTGCCAGCAGTTACGACTACTCCTACGAGCAGTACTTC. Residues: CASSYDYSYEQYF.

The rearrangement links TRBV6-5 to TRBJ2-5; D gene uncertain. Trimming took 4 bases from V and 5 from J, leaving 5 bases between them. The CDR3 is 11 amino acids. Germline V gives CDR1 MNHEY, CDR2 SVGAGI. DNA for the CDR3: TGTGCCAGCAGTTGGGCGGAGACCCAGTACTTC. It is translated as CASSWAETQYF.

This chain joins TRBV27 and TRBJ1-5; tentative D call: TRBD1 (5 bases). The germline V gene has CDR1 MNHEY and CDR2 SMNVEV (reference sequence). V was shortened by 6 bases and J by 6 bases, with 12 bases between the two germline ends. This CDR3 is built from 13 residues. The CDR3 spells CASRPTGGQPQHF. The CDR3 bases are TGTGCCAGCAGACCCACCGGGGGTCAGCCCCAGCATTTT.

The V gene is TRBV6-5, the J gene TRBJ1-3; the D is unclear. The germline V gene has CDR1 MNHEY and CDR2 SVGAGI. Trimming shortened V by 4 bases and J by 0 bases, and 10 bases separated the two germline ends. The CDR3 has 15 residues. The CDR3 DNA sequence: TGTGCCAGCAGTTCTAGACTCTACTCTGGAAACACCATATATTTT. Translating it yields CASSSRLYSGNTIYF.

The CDR3 is CASSQWGQFSVEPQHF. CDR3 DNA sequence: TGCGCCAGCAGCCAATGGGGACAGTTCTCGGTAGAGCCCCAGCATTTT. The chain employs TRBV4-1 and TRBJ1-5, with 7 bases lining up with TRBD1. Per the germline V gene, CDR1 is MGHRA and CDR2 is YSYEKL. This CDR3 region has 16 residues. Germline trimming cut 2 bases from V and 8 bases from J; bases unmatched to any gene: 12.

The gene calls are TRBV3-1 (or the pseudogene TRBV3-2) and TRBJ1-1; D is perhaps TRBD1 (5 bases). The ends were cut back, 1 base at V and 1 base at J, with 7 bases in the middle. The CDR3 contains 14 residues. CDR1 LGHDT and CDR2 YNNKEL come from the germline V gene (reference sequence). The CDR3 nucleotides are TGTGCCAGCAGCCAAGGGGGCGGGAACACTGAAGCTTTCTTT. It translates to CASSQGGGNTEAFF.

The chain uses TRBV5-6 and TRBJ1-1; D gene ambiguous. V gave up 2 bases and J gave up 5 bases, with 10 bases separating them. In germline, CDR1 is SGHDT, CDR2 YYEEEE. The CDR3 loop spans 13 amino acids. CDR3 amino acids: CASSFWGRTEAFF. As DNA, the CDR3 is TGTGCCAGCAGCTTTTGGGGTAGGACTGAAGCTTTCTTT.

This clone was picked up one time. The gene calls are TRBV2 and TRBJ1-2; D perhaps matches TRBD1 (6 bases). In germline, CDR1 is SNHLY, CDR2 FYNNEI. CDR3 length equals 11 residues. The ends were cut back, 9 bases at V and 4 bases at J, with 9 bases in the middle. The CDR3 DNA reads TGTGCCAGTCAGACAGGCTATGGCTACACCTTC. Translating it yields CASQTGYGYTF.

The rearrangement joins TRBV28 to TRBJ1-2; TRBD1 might be the D (5 bases). The V end was cut by 6 bases, the J end by 4 bases, with 18 bases between. This CDR3 is 15 amino acids long. Germline-derived CDR1 and CDR2 are MDHEN and SYDVKM. The CDR3 region has the DNA TGTGCCAGCAGCCCACCGGGGCGCGGATTCTATGGCTACACCTTC. It specifies CASSPPGRGFYGYTF.

The rearrangement uses TRBV11-1 and TRBJ2-4; D is perhaps TRBD1 (5 bases). Trimming shortened V by 5 bases and J by 9 bases, and 14 bases separated the two germline ends. This CDR3 comprises 13 residues. The V gene's germline CDR1 is SGHAT and CDR2 FQDESV (reference sequence). CDR3 loop: CASSSRQGTIQYF. CDR3 nucleotide sequence: TGTGCCAGCAGCAGCAGGCAGGGAACCATTCAGTACTTC.

The V and J genes are TRBV30 and TRBJ1-1; TRBD1 might be the D (5 bases). This CDR3 is built from 10 residues. Trimming cost V 5 bases and J 5 bases, with 6 bases left between them. Germline V gene data show CDR1 as GTSNPN and CDR2 as SVGIG (reference sequence). The CDR3: CAWGGTEAFF. The CDR3 nucleotides read TGTGCCTGGGGGGGGACTGAAGCTTTCTTT.

V usage is TRBV7-9 and J usage is TRBJ2-1; TRBD2 agrees at 9 bases. The CDR3 runs 17 residues. The V gene's germline CDR1 is SEHNR and CDR2 FQNEAQ (reference sequence). Germline trimming cut 4 bases from V and 5 bases from J; bases unmatched to any gene: 12. The CDR3 loop reads CASSSASPGLAHNEQFF. The CDR3 coding sequence is TGTGCCAGCAGCTCCGCGAGCCCGGGACTAGCCCACAATGAGCAGTTCTTC.

This chain joins TRBV6-5 and TRBJ1-6; 7 nucleotides line up with TRBD1. The CDR3 runs 15 residues. Trimming removed 8 bases from V and 4 bases from J; junction bases left unmatched: 8. The germline CDR1 and CDR2 sequences are MNHEY and SVGAGI. CDR3 coding DNA: TGTGCCAGCCGCCCCCCGGGACAGTATAATTCACCCCTCCACTTT. It is translated as CASRPPGQYNSPLHF.

The CDR3 loop is CAWKVWGLTEAFF. In DNA form, the CDR3 reads TGTGCCTGGAAGGTGTGGGGGTTGACTGAAGCTTTCTTT. This chain uses TRBV30 with TRBJ1-1; D is possibly TRBD1 (5 bases). The CDR3 has 13 amino acids. The germline gives CDR1 GTSNPN, CDR2 SVGIG (reference sequence). The V gene lost 4 bases and the J gene lost 5 bases, with 14 bases spanning the gap.

The chain employs TRBV16 and TRBJ2-7; a possible D gene is TRBD1 (6 bases). V was shortened by 2 bases and J by 5 bases, with 19 bases between the two germline ends. Germline CDR1 reads KGHSY; CDR2 reads FQNENV. This CDR3 region has 16 residues. CDR3: CASSQRGSPRGDEQYF. CDR3 nucleotide sequence: TGTGCCAGCAGCCAAAGGGGGTCCCCGAGGGGAGACGAGCAGTACTTC.

The V gene is TRBV18, the J gene TRBJ1-5; D ambiguous. Germline V CDR1 and CDR2: KGHSH, LQKENI. With 3 bases removed from V and 6 bases from J, the gap between germline ends came to 9 bases. This CDR3 is 13 amino acids long. CDR3: CASSPEDRQPQHF. CDR3 DNA sequence: TGTGCCAGCTCACCCGAGGATCGTCAGCCCCAGCATTTT.

The chain combines TRBV4-1 with TRBJ1-5, with D unclear. The CDR3 runs 16 residues. Germline V gives CDR1 MGHRA, CDR2 YSYEKL. The germline V and J ends were trimmed by 4 bases and 1 base, with 14 bases remaining between them. CDR3 sequence reads: CASSLTAGMSNQPQHF. CDR3 nucleotides: TGCGCCAGCAGCCTCACGGCGGGGATGAGCAATCAGCCCCAGCATTTT.

This clone has only one observation. V and J are TRBV19 and TRBJ1-1; tentative D call: TRBD1 (5 bases). Germline V gene data show CDR1 as LNHDA and CDR2 as SQIVND (reference sequence). CDR3 length: 12 residues. The ends were cut back, 6 bases at V and 11 bases at J, with 16 bases in the middle. CDR3: CASSSGTAGAFF. The CDR3 bases are TGTGCCAGTAGCTCCGGGACCGCAGGGGCTTTCTTT.